A single TCR beta chain is shown here with its context. Its antigen is still unknown. The V and J ends lost 4 bases and 7 bases, in that order; junction bases with no gene match: 6. CDR3 length: 12 amino acids. Germline V CDR1 and CDR2: GTSNPN, SVGIG (reference sequence). Using immunoSEQ multiplex PCR, the repertoire was profiled, and TCRdb retains in-frame clones only, with some absent. The table has 130,000 or so clones, approximately 91% seen once. This sample was included in a study of T cell responses to AZD1222 COVID-19 vaccine. General study findings and limits: In the spike-specific TCR repertoire, nearly half reportedly target unmutated variant regions. Repertoire samples came only from after the peak T cell response.

This chain joins TRBV30 and TRBJ1-1, with 7 bases aligning to TRBD1. The receptor was isolated from an adult who received the AZD1222 COVID-19 vaccine. Sequences were derived from peripheral blood, sampled 28 days after the second AZD1222 dose. The CDR3 region is CAWKDQGVEAFF. CDR3 in DNA: TGTGCCTGGAAGGATCAGGGGGTTGAAGCTTTCTTT. The complete variable domain, with remaining parts taken from reference TRBV30 and TRBJ1-1, reads SQTIHQWPATLVQPVGSPLSLECTVEGTSNPNLYWYRQAAGRGLQLLFYSVGIGQISSEVPQNLSASRPQDRQFILSSKKLLLSDSGFYLCAWKDQGVEAFFGQGTRLTVV.